The 22 T cell receptor beta chains below come from one sample, sequenced in a study of control samples from healthy donors and cancer patients. The data were produced by immunoSEQ multiplex PCR, yet TCRdb's version contains in-frame clones alone and is incomplete. The sample yields about 35,000 clones, 93% seen once. The sequencing input was PBMCs. The receptor set was obtained from a middle-aged man with colorectal cancer.

This chain joins TRBV2 and TRBJ2-1, with TRBD2 matching 10 bases. This CDR3 region has 15 residues. Losses at the gene ends were 5 bases for V and 7 bases for J; bases not matched to a gene: 8. CDR1 and CDR2 (germline): SNHLY, FYNNEI. CDR3 loop: CASSSAGGPRNEQFF. The DNA of the CDR3 is TGTGCCAGCAGTTCAGCGGGGGGGCCCAGGAATGAGCAGTTCTTC.

The V call is TRBV18, the J call TRBJ1-1; the D is unclear. The CDR3 is 13 residues long. The germline V gene has CDR1 KGHSH and CDR2 LQKENI. V shed 3 bases and J shed 5 bases, with 10 bases lying between them. CDR3 DNA sequence: TGTGCCAGCTCACCCCAACCCGGGACTGAAGCTTTCTTT. Residues: CASSPQPGTEAFF. Full variable domain (rest looked up from reference TRBV18 and TRBJ1-1): NAGVMQNPRHLVRRRGQEARLRCSPMKGHSHVYWYRQLPEEGLKFMVYLQKENIIDESGMPKERFSAEFPKEGPSILRIQQVVRGDSAAYFCASSPQPGTEAFFGQGTRLTVV.

This clone was recorded once. The chain employs TRBV7-3 and TRBJ1-1; D remains unclear. Germline CDR1 SGHTA, CDR2 FQGTGA. V was trimmed by 5 bases and J by 3 bases, leaving 10 bases between them. The CDR3 consists of 13 residues. The CDR3 loop reads CASSPDQYTEAFF. In nucleotides, the CDR3 is TGTGCCAGCAGCCCCGACCAATACACTGAAGCTTTCTTT.

V gene TRBV19 combines with J gene TRBJ1-1; 8 bases agree with TRBD1. Trimming removed 0 bases from V and 1 base from J; junction bases left unmatched: 7. The CDR3 spans 17 residues. Germline V gives CDR1 LNHDA, CDR2 SQIVND (reference sequence). CDR3 sequence (DNA): TGTGCCAGTAGTATAGATCGGACCGGGACAGGGAACACTGAAGCTTTCTTT. It translates to CASSIDRTGTGNTEAFF.

The rearrangement uses TRBV2 and TRBJ2-1, with D perhaps matching TRBD1 or TRBD2 (6 bases each). The ends were cut back, 9 bases at V and 10 bases at J, with 13 bases in the middle. Per the germline V gene, CDR1 is SNHLY and CDR2 is FYNNEI. The CDR3 is made up of 11 amino acids. CDR3 sequence (DNA): TGTGCCAGTCGAGAGGGGGGAGAGCAGTTCTTC. This codes for CASREGGEQFF.

The chain recombines TRBV10-1 with TRBJ2-2; 7 bases agree with TRBD1. The CDR3 is 14 residues long. The V gene end was trimmed by 6 bases and the J gene end by 2 bases; junction bases not matched to a gene: 3. Germline V gene data show CDR1 as WNHNN and CDR2 as SYGVQD (reference sequence). DNA of the CDR3: TGCGCCAGCAGATGGGACAGAAACACCGGGGAGCTGTTTTTT. Its translation is CASRWDRNTGELFF.

CDR3 residues: CATSVNGAGSSTEAFF. The CDR3 DNA reads as TGTGCCACCAGTGTCAATGGGGCAGGGTCTAGCACTGAAGCTTTCTTT. The V call is TRBV24-1, the J call TRBJ1-1, with a possible D match to TRBD1 (5 bases). The CDR3 consists of 16 residues. Germline lookup yields CDR1 KGHDR and CDR2 SFDVKD. Trimming left V 5 bases short and J 4 bases short, with 19 bases between.

This sequence joins TRBV29-1 and TRBJ1-2; TRBD1 aligns across 9 bases. The CDR3 runs to 13 residues. Germline V gene lookup returns CDR1 SQVTM and CDR2 ANQGSEA. V was pared by 7 bases and J by 2 bases, with 5 bases of the junction left unmatched. The CDR3 loop reads CSGTGESNYGYTF. The DNA for the CDR3 is TGCAGCGGGACAGGGGAGAGCAACTATGGCTACACCTTC.

The CDR3, as DNA: TGTGCCAGCAGCTTCATCGTAGGGTCCCACGAGCAGTACTTC. Protein: CASSFIVGSHEQYF. The chain is built from TRBV7-2 and TRBJ2-7; D unclear. The CDR3 contains 14 residues. Germline V lookup: CDR1 SGHTA, CDR2 FQGNSA. V lost 3 bases, J lost 5 bases, and 14 bases lay in between.

The rearrangement links TRBV18 to TRBJ1-6; the match to TRBD1 covers 11 bases. The CDR3 is 17 residues long. The germline gives CDR1 KGHSH, CDR2 LQKENI. Germline trimming cut 3 bases from V and 8 bases from J; bases unmatched to any gene: 9. CDR3 residues: CASSPRTGGSGDSPLHF. The DNA for the CDR3 is TGTGCCAGCTCACCCCGGACAGGGGGCAGTGGCGATTCACCCCTCCACTTT.

This rearrangement joins TRBV15 to TRBJ2-7; 10 nucleotides align to TRBD1. The CDR3 is 15 residues long. V lost 0 bases, J lost 7 bases, and 6 bases stayed unmatched. CDR1 and CDR2 (germline): LNHNV, YYDKDF (reference sequence). The DNA of the CDR3 is TGTGCCACCAGCAGAGATCGACAGGGGGCGGGTGAGCAGTACTTC. It encodes CATSRDRQGAGEQYF.

The genes are TRBV7-9 and TRBJ1-6; D ambiguous. Looked up from germline, CDR1 is SEHNR and CDR2 is FQNEAQ (reference sequence). V was clipped by 6 bases and J by 9 bases, with 12 bases between them. This CDR3 is 13 amino acids long. The CDR3 is CASRGLLGSPLHF. The CDR3 DNA reads TGTGCCAGCAGGGGCCTCCTCGGTTCACCCCTCCACTTT.

The chain carries TRBV6-2 or TRBV6-3 and TRBJ2-5; D could derive from TRBD1 or TRBD2 (6 bases each). Germline CDR1 reads MNHEY; CDR2 reads SVGEGT. This CDR3 comprises 15 residues. Deletions cut 4 bases from V and 4 bases from J, with 16 bases between. The CDR3 region is CASSSPGDWAETQYF. CDR3 in DNA: TGTGCCAGCAGTTCCCCAGGGGACTGGGCAGAGACCCAGTACTTC.

V usage is TRBV5-1 and J usage is TRBJ1-1, with 7 bases that match TRBD1. V was pared by 2 bases and J by 0 bases, with 7 bases of the junction left unmatched. CDR1 is SGHRS, CDR2 YFSETQ, per germline. There are 16 residues in the CDR3. The CDR3 spells CASSFWTGDMNTEAFF. In DNA form, the CDR3 reads TGCGCCAGCAGCTTTTGGACAGGAGACATGAACACTGAAGCTTTCTTT.

This chain connects TRBV3-1 (or the pseudogene TRBV3-2) to TRBJ1-3; D gene uncertain. V lost 5 bases and J lost 1, with 9 bases in between. CDR1 and CDR2 from the germline V gene are LGHDT and YNNKEL (reference sequence). The CDR3 is made up of 14 amino acids. The DNA of the CDR3 is TGTGCCAGCAGCGTGCAAAGTTCTGGAAACACCATATATTTT. This sequence encodes CASSVQSSGNTIYF.

The rearrangement links TRBV9 to TRBJ2-2; 7 bases agree with TRBD1. Germline CDR1 SGDLS, CDR2 YYNGEE. This CDR3 is 18 amino acids long. V dropped 3 bases and J dropped 2; count of bases not matched to a gene: 13. The CDR3 DNA reads TGTGCCAGCAGCGCCGAGGGGGCCAGCTGGGGTAACACCGGGGAGCTGTTTTTT. Amino acids: CASSAEGASWGNTGELFF.

This rearrangement joins TRBV19 to TRBJ1-2, with D perhaps matching TRBD1 (5 bases). Between the trimmed V and J ends, which lost 6 bases and 5 bases, there was a span of 16 bases. Germline V gives CDR1 LNHDA, CDR2 SQIVND (reference sequence). The CDR3 sequence is 14 residues long. The CDR3 sequence: CASSRAGTQYGYTF. As DNA, the CDR3 is TGTGCCAGTAGCCGGGCCGGGACCCAATATGGCTACACCTTC.

The rearrangement uses TRBV30 and TRBJ2-3, with unresolved D. Trimming removed 0 bases from V and 4 bases from J, with 8 bases in between. This CDR3 has 13 residues. Germline CDR1 is GTSNPN and CDR2 is SVGIG (reference sequence). The CDR3 DNA reads as TGTGCCTGGAGTGTTCGCCAGTCAGATACGCAGTATTTT. It yields the protein CAWSVRQSDTQYF.

This clone was seen only once. The chain carries TRBV4-2 and TRBJ1-2; TRBD1 agrees at 7 bases. CDR3 length: 17 amino acids. Unmatched junction bases numbered 16, after V lost 3 bases and J lost 6 bases. CDR1 and CDR2 (germline): LGHNA, YNFKEQ. DNA for the CDR3: TGTGCCAGCAGCCAGGAACAGACAGGGCGGAGAGGAGATGGCTACACCTTC. Translated, it gives CASSQEQTGRRGDGYTF.

The chain uses TRBV3-1 (or the pseudogene TRBV3-2) and TRBJ1-1; D may be TRBD1 (5 bases). Germline V lookup: CDR1 LGHDT, CDR2 YNNKEL (reference sequence). CDR3 length: 16 amino acids. V dropped 3 bases and J dropped 6 bases, with 20 bases sitting between them. The CDR3 DNA sequence: TGTGCCAGCAGCCAGGCCACGGGACGGCGCGGCGCTGAAGCTTTCTTT. This encodes CASSQATGRRGAEAFF.

The chain recombines TRBV25-1 with TRBJ1-1; TRBD1 is a possible D gene (5 bases). Germline CDR1 is MGHDK and CDR2 is SYGVNS. This CDR3 contains 15 residues. V lost 3 bases to trimming and J lost 3 bases, with 14 bases between them. The CDR3 nucleotides read TGTGCCAGCAGTGATCCGGGACTGGGGGACACTGAAGCTTTCTTT. It codes for CASSDPGLGDTEAFF.

The chain links TRBV30 to TRBJ2-7; D remains ambiguous. Deletions cut 1 base from V and 3 bases from J, with 10 bases between. This CDR3 is built from 13 residues. Per germline, CDR1 GTSNPN and CDR2 SVGIG (reference sequence). The CDR3 loop reads CAWSAQKNYEQYF. Here the CDR3 DNA reads TGTGCCTGGAGTGCACAGAAGAACTACGAGCAGTACTTC.